This T cell receptor beta chain is drawn from a study of chemoradiotherapy in HPV16-positive cancers. For this clone: Its antigen is as yet unknown.

The data were produced by immunoSEQ multiplex PCR, yet TCRdb's version contains in-frame clones alone and is incomplete. Here the sample spans fewer than 15,000 clones, around 90% being singletons. The CDR3 is 14 residues long. The germline gives CDR1 GTSNPN, CDR2 SVGIG (reference sequence). V gave up 1 base and J gave up 3 bases, with 10 bases separating them. General observations from the study: In HPV16-positive patients, HPV-responsive T-cell expansion tracked better recurrence-free survival. Candidate HPV-specific clones and E7-related TCR motifs grew in tumor during treatment.

This chain joins TRBV30 and TRBJ2-1; no reliable D call. This specimen consisted of blood, obtained from a patient who underwent chemoradiotherapy. The receptor's source is a human donor with HPV-associated anogenital cancer. The chain's CDR3 is CAWSAGVNYNEQFF. The CDR3 nucleotides read TGTGCCTGGAGTGCAGGCGTTAACTACAATGAGCAGTTCTTC.